A single T cell receptor beta chain is shown here with its context. What it binds is not known. These data originate in a study of cytomegalovirus exposure and HLA in healthy donors. Study-level points and caveats: In an earlier analysis, about 87% or about 30%: the productive usage of most TCR beta V segments. When a later analysis compared HLA-associated TCR beta chains with equally common others, the HLA-associated chains turned out to be more clonally expanded and to have lower generation probabilities. It was likely that a cluster of highly shared sequence variants was a sequencing artifact.

Per germline, CDR1 LNHNV and CDR2 YYDKDF (reference sequence). CDR3 size: 17 residues. Trimming took 5 bases from V and 0 from J; bases not matched to a gene: 8. Amplification used 60 Vbeta primers and 13 Jbeta primers. How the authors handled the data: Per a later analysis, the number of unique TCR beta chains was around 80 million, of which roughly 9.9 million were shared. Profiling relied on immunoSEQ multiplex PCR, and the TCRdb table lists in-frame clones only, not all of them. V and J calls and clone size are as listed in that table; D and trimming were resolved from the DNA. Seen here are about 97,000 clones, approximately 70% observed once, and the top ten hold more than 3%.

The sample was PBMCs. The J gene is TRBJ2-1, the V gene TRBV15, with 9 bases matching TRBD2. The sequence derives from a man between 40 and 49 years old in good health and CMV-seronegative. The CDR3 nucleotides read TGTGCCACCAGCGGTGGGACTAGCCATAGCTCCTACAATGAGCAGTTCTTC. Its translation: CATSGGTSHSSYNEQFF.